This T cell receptor (beta chain) was sequenced during a study of human T cells and chemical hapten exposure (dated by TCRdb to about 2021). With respect to the entire study: For sensitization, 2% DPC in acetone was applied to a 2 cm by 2 cm area of upper inner arm skin. Patients additionally received weekly therapeutic DPC doses to the scalp throughout the approximately 22-week study period. Blood was sampled from patients pre-sensitization (week 0) and at 2, 6 and about 24 weeks after DPC sensitization. For TCR sequencing, blood came from about 28 alopecia patients at anywhere from one to four time points (pre-sensitization, 2, 6 and 24 weeks). Patch testing was done on the upper back using Finn chambers containing 0.01% DPC, and results were scored after 6 days according to International Contact Dermatitis Research Group standards. This study followed changes in the peripheral blood TCR repertoire in vivo during primary and secondary sensitization of alopecia patients to the hapten diphenylcyclopropenone (DPC). Libraries were combined into a pool for sequencing, and differences in TCR yield between samples came mainly from small differences in library volumes within the pool. The patient cohort, mostly female, included alopecia areata with under or over 50% scalp involvement, alopecia totalis and alopecia universalis. The investigation overall reported the following: DPC sensitization did not change how many TCRs were above 1 in 1000 frequency, and no evidence was found of alterations in global repertoire structure. Patch test score correlated positively with the number of PT1 expanded TCRs, reaching significance at thresholds 8, 16 and 32 but not at 4. Expanded TCRs formed significantly more large CDR3 similarity clusters than pre-sensitization or healthy control sets, consistent with antigen-driven responses. Repeated subsampling changed both the strength of the expansion versus patch-test correlation and the threshold at which that correlation became significant. Because every patient had alopecia, a presumed autoimmune disease, the patients' immune response might differ from that of healthy individuals.

To note about this clonotype: Which antigen it targets is not known. Base quality data are lacking; no much larger clone is found one base away.

Receptor libraries were prepared by RACE. Sequencing took place on a NextSeq 500. During library preparation, unique molecular identifiers were attached to individual cDNA molecules so that TCRs could be counted quantitatively and reproducibly. For every blood RNA sample, sequencing covered both the TCR alpha and TCR beta chains. Turning to the authors' computational methods: Samples had a median of roughly 87,000 TCRs, with a range from roughly 20,000 to 690,600. The Decombinator software suite was used to annotate V, J and CDR3 in the TCR reads. For the PS versus PT1 abundance plots, all samples were subsampled to the same number of TCRs (28,000). TCRs were defined as expanded if absent before sensitization and observed at least eight times at the 2-week time point. TCRdb's own reprocessing of the public reads used fastp at Q25 and MiXCR and kept productive beta chains. One record per CDR3 amino acid sequence lists the most common genes and DNA. The V and J calls and clone size come from TCRdb's table, not from the authors' own analysis. The sample table lists 190,000 or so distinct CDR3 sequences, under 30% of them with a count of one. Roughly 2.5% of the sample is taken by the ten largest.

The meaning of the sample's time point label: patch test 3, about 24 weeks after DPC sensitization. The sample's treatment or condition, from its label and the paper: therapeutic diphenylcyclopropenone sensitization with weekly scalp DPC. Blood at each patch-test visit was drawn before the patch test was applied. To be eligible, patients had to be aged 18 to 70, diagnosed with alopecia and judged suitable for DPC therapy, while pregnant patients were excluded. Unfractionated whole blood was collected in Tempus Blood RNA tubes, and total RNA was extracted from that blood. Taken from the germline V gene, the CDR1 and CDR2 loops are SGHDN and FVKESK. From V the trimming removes 3 bases and from J it removes 8 bases, while the gene matches leave 3 bases of the junction unaccounted for. Spanning cysteine to phenylalanine, the CDR3 consists of 12 amino acids. Only the CDR3 region is kept as DNA, spanning 36 bases read in frame from base 1.

The starting material was whole blood, obtained in connection with sensitization to the hapten diphenylcyclopropenone (DPC). The chain is made from TRBV14 and TRBJ1-1, and 7 bases in between align with TRBD1. The TCR sequence derives from a woman aged 35 to 49 with alopecia areata. Some clones in this sample may be carry-over from other donors' samples. The sequence in DNA is TGTGCCAGCAGCCAGAAACAGGGGGAAGCTTTCTTT. Its coded protein is CASSQKQGEAFF.